Presented here are 9 T cell receptor beta chains from one specimen sequenced in a study of blood T cell repertoires in COVID-19. The repertoire was sequenced with immunoSEQ multiplex PCR; TCRdb's copy has only in-frame clones and lacks some. Found here are approximately 150,000 clones, roughly three quarters of them singletons; the top ten hold about 3.9%. Sequencing input: peripheral blood. These TCRs come from a man between 60 and 75 years old with acute or convalescent COVID-19.

The chain carries TRBV9 and TRBJ2-7; TRBD1 matches 12 bases. Losses at the gene ends were 2 bases for V and 6 bases for J; bases not matched to a gene: 9. The CDR3 totals 16 residues. Germline V gives CDR1 SGDLS, CDR2 YYNGEE. CDR3 nucleotides: TGTGCCAGCAGCGTGGGACAGGGGGCGCTTGAGGGCGAGCAGTACTTC. Residues: CASSVGQGALEGEQYF.

The chain is built from TRBV5-1 and TRBJ2-1, with a tentative D call TRBD2 (6 bases). The CDR3 runs to 15 residues. Germline CDR1 SGHRS, CDR2 YFSETQ. Trimming shortened V by 1 base and J by 4 bases, and 12 bases separated the two germline ends. The CDR3 bases are TGCGCCAGCAGCTTGCAAGCGGGCCAGTACAATGAGCAGTTCTTC. This sequence encodes CASSLQAGQYNEQFF.

The chain combines TRBV27 with TRBJ1-2; D perhaps matches TRBD1 (5 bases). Germline V gene data show CDR1 as MNHEY and CDR2 as SMNVEV (reference sequence). The V and J ends lost 0 bases and 7 bases respectively, with 12 bases between them. The CDR3 loop spans 14 amino acids. Here the CDR3 reads CASSLSRGIGGYTF. CDR3 bases: TGTGCCAGCAGTTTATCAAGGGGAATCGGTGGCTACACCTTC.

The chain recombines TRBV6-4 with TRBJ1-1; unclear D gene. Germline values: CDR1 MRHNA, CDR2 SNTAGT. The CDR3 totals 12 residues. With 11 bases removed from V and 1 base from J, the gap between germline ends came to 11 bases. The CDR3 spells CAHEGENTEAFF. The DNA of the CDR3 is TGTGCCCATGAAGGAGAGAACACTGAAGCTTTCTTT.

The chain is built from TRBV6-5 and TRBJ1-2; D is unclear. Germline-derived CDR1 and CDR2 are MNHEY and SVGAGI. The CDR3 length is 14 residues. V lost 2 bases and J 6 bases, leaving 13 bases between the germline ends. The DNA of the CDR3 is TGTGCCAGCAGTTACGATCGACACTTCAATGGCTACACCTTC. Amino acids: CASSYDRHFNGYTF.

This clone has at least ten counts. The V gene is TRBV28, the J gene TRBJ1-4; TRBD1 matches at 8 bases. Per the germline V gene, CDR1 is MDHEN and CDR2 is SYDVKM. This CDR3 region has 14 residues. The V segment lost 5 bases and the J segment 8 bases; nucleotides outside the gene matches: 7. The DNA for the CDR3 is TGTGCCAGCAGTCCGCAGGGGGCTCAAGAAAAACTGTTTTTT. This gives the protein CASSPQGAQEKLFF.

This clone was detected once. The V call is TRBV28, the J call TRBJ2-7, with D possibly TRBD1 on 6 matching bases. The CDR3 spans 15 residues. The germline V gene has CDR1 MDHEN and CDR2 SYDVKM. Trimming took 2 bases from V and 5 from J, leaving 16 bases between them. The CDR3 DNA reads as TGTGCCAGCAGTTTACCAACACAGGGATTGCACGAGCAGTACTTC. It translates to CASSLPTQGLHEQYF.

The chain couples TRBV27 to TRBJ1-1; no definite D call. Looked up from germline, CDR1 is MNHEY and CDR2 is SMNVEV (reference sequence). The CDR3 is 13 amino acids. Deletions cut 2 bases from V and 3 bases from J, with 7 bases between. CDR3 amino acids: CASSLAAYTEAFF. CDR3 sequence (DNA): TGTGCCAGCAGTTTAGCGGCATACACTGAAGCTTTCTTT.

The V and J genes are TRBV11-2 and TRBJ2-6; D unresolved. Germline V gene lookup returns CDR1 SGHAT and CDR2 FQNNGV. The CDR3 consists of 14 residues. Trimming shortened V by 7 bases and J by 5 bases, and 12 bases separated the two germline ends. DNA of the CDR3: TGTGCCAGCACCCGTTGGCAGAGGGCCAACGTCCTGACTTTC. Protein sequence: CASTRWQRANVLTF.